The clone carrying this TCR beta chain was seen a few times. The sample belongs to a study of molecular identifiers for immune sequencing clone quantification. Previously described methods and listed TCR primers were employed for the bulk TCR libraries. Each CDR3 protein gets one entry after TCRdb re-called the PCR reads with MiXCR. The data contain about half a million distinct CDR3 sequences, over 20% of them singletons. Germline V gene lookup returns CDR1 SNHLY and CDR2 FYNNEI. V lost 6 bases and J 0 bases, leaving 9 bases between the germline ends. This CDR3 spans 14 amino acids. Sequencing was done on a sample of naive CD8+ T cells from blood, with Jurkat cell RNA spiked in. Subset: FACS-sorted CD8+CD4-CCR7+CD45RA+ naive T cells. The rearrangement links TRBV2 to TRBJ2-1, with D possibly TRBD1 on 5 matching bases. The sequence was obtained from a human donor in good health. Some libraries in this study had Jurkat cell RNA spiked in. This CDR3 reads CASRQDSSYNEQFF. The CDR3 DNA is TGTGCCAGCAGACAAGACAGCTCCTACAATGAGCAGTTCTTC.